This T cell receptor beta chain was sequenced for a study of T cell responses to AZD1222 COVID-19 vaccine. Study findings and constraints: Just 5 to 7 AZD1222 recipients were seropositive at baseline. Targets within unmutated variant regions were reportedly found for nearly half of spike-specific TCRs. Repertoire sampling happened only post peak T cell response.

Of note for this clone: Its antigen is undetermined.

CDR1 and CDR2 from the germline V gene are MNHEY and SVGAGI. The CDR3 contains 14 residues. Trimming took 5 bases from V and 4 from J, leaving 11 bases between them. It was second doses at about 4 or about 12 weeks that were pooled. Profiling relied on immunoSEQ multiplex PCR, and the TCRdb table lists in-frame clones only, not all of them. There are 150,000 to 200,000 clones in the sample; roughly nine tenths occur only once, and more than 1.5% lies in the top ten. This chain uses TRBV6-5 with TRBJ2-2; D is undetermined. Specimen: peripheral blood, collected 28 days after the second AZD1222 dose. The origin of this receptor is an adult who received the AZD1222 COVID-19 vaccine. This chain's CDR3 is CASSILVSTGELFF. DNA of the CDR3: TGTGCCAGCAGTATCCTAGTCTCCACCGGGGAGCTGTTTTTT.